This T cell receptor beta chain was documented in a study of blood T cell repertoires in COVID-19. This table comes from immunoSEQ multiplex PCR, and its TCRdb copy is limited to in-frame clones, with some not included. Of 150,000 to 200,000 clones listed, 82% were seen once; the top ten hold about 5%. This CDR3 region has 14 residues. Germline-derived CDR1 and CDR2 are GTSNPN and SVGIG (reference sequence). Germline trimming cut 0 bases from V and 5 bases from J; bases unmatched to any gene: 4. The source of this sequence is a woman aged 55-69 years with acute COVID-19. V usage is TRBV30 and J usage is TRBJ2-5; TRBD2 agrees at 9 bases. Sequencing input: PBMCs or T cells enriched from blood (not recorded which). The CDR3 region is CAWSVGTSSETQYF. The CDR3 DNA reads TGTGCCTGGAGTGTTGGGACTAGCTCGGAGACCCAGTACTTC.